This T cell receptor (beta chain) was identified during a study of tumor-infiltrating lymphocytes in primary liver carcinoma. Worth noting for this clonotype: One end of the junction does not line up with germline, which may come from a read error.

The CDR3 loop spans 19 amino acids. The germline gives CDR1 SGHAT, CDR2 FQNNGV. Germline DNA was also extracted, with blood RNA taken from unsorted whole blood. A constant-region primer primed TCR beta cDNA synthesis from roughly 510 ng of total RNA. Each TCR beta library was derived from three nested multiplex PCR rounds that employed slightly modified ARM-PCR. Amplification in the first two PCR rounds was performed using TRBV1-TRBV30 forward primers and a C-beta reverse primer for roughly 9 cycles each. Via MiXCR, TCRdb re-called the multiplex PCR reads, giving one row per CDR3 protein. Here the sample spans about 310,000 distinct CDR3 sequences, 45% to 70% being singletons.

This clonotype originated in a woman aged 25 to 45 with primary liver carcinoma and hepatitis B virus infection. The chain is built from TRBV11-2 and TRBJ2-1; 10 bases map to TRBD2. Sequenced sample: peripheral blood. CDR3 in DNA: TGTGCCAGCACCTTCGGGACTAGCGTCGTCCACACGAAGGGGAATGAACAGTTCTTC. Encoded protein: CASTFGTSVVHTKGNEQFF.